Listed here are 24 T cell receptor beta chains from one sample, sequenced in a study of blood T cell repertoires in COVID-19. Only in-frame clones appear in the TCRdb table, and some are missing; sequencing was by immunoSEQ multiplex PCR. The top ten clones hold around 17% of a sample with about 34,000 clones, over 75% of them seen once. The specimen sequenced was peripheral blood. The receptor source for this set is a woman aged 55 to 70 with active COVID-19.

CDR3 sequence (DNA): TGTGCCAGCAGCTCTCTTTTAAGGCCCCTGGTAGGGGGCCTAATAAATGGCCAAGAGACCCAGTACTTC. This translates into CASSSLLRPLVGGLINGQETQYF. V usage is TRBV12-1 and J usage is TRBJ2-5; no DNA check was done on the table's D call, TRBD1. TRBV12-1 is labeled a pseudogene. The CDR3 is 23 amino acids.

The rearrangement links TRBV7-8 to TRBJ2-7; possible D gene TRBD1, 5 bases. Germline V gives CDR1 SGHVS, CDR2 FQNEAQ. V was pared by 7 bases and J by 2 bases, with 18 bases between. The CDR3 contains 15 residues. The CDR3 sequence: CASTLSQGRTYEQYF. Here the CDR3 DNA reads TGTGCCAGCACCCTTAGTCAGGGTAGGACCTACGAGCAGTACTTC.

The rearrangement links TRBV6-5 to TRBJ2-7; perhaps TRBD1 as D (6 bases). CDR1 is MNHEY and CDR2 is SVGAGI in the germline V gene. Trimming pared 6 bases from V and 0 bases from J, leaving 12 bases between. The CDR3 runs 14 residues. As DNA, the CDR3 is TGTGCCAGCAGCAGGACAGCTCTCTCCTACGAGCAGTACTTC. Protein product: CASSRTALSYEQYF.

The rearrangement uses TRBV3-1 (or the pseudogene TRBV3-2) and TRBJ1-2; 8 positions match TRBD1. The CDR3 contains 14 residues. J lost 5 bases, V lost 5 bases, and 7 bases had no gene match. Per germline, CDR1 LGHDT and CDR2 YNNKEL (reference sequence). The CDR3 nucleotides are TGTGCCAGCAGCGAGACCGGGACAGGATATGGCTACACCTTC. Protein sequence: CASSETGTGYGYTF.

This sequence joins TRBV7-2 and TRBJ2-3, with D unclear. CDR1 is SGHTA and CDR2 is FQGNSA in the germline V gene. The CDR3 sequence is 15 residues long. V gave up 5 bases and J gave up 2 bases, with 14 bases separating them. In nucleotides, the CDR3 is TGTGCCAGCAGCCCCTCCCAGTATGACACAGATACGCAGTATTTT. Residues: CASSPSQYDTDTQYF.

The V call is TRBV27, the J call TRBJ2-2; TRBD2 might be the D (6 bases). The CDR3 loop spans 16 amino acids. The ends were cut back, 4 bases at V and 0 bases at J, with 12 bases in the middle. CDR1 MNHEY and CDR2 SMNVEV come from the germline V gene (reference sequence). CDR3 residues: CASSWGVAANTGELFF. The DNA of the CDR3 is TGTGCCAGCAGTTGGGGGGTAGCGGCGAACACCGGGGAGCTGTTTTTT.

This clone was found a few times. The rearrangement joins TRBV11-2 to TRBJ1-1; TRBD1 matches 10 bases. Unmatched junction bases numbered 5, after V lost 5 bases and J lost 5 bases. The germline V gene encodes CDR1 SGHAT and CDR2 FQNNGV. The CDR3 contains 14 residues. CDR3 bases: TGTGCCAGCAGCCCGACAGGGGGCGGGACTGAAGCTTTCTTT. This encodes CASSPTGGGTEAFF.

This clone was detected only once. The chain is built from TRBV29-1 and TRBJ2-5, with D tentatively TRBD2 (5 bases). CDR3 length: 12 residues. The germline V gene encodes CDR1 SQVTM and CDR2 ANQGSEA. Deletions cut 7 bases from V and 9 bases from J, with 18 bases between. For the CDR3, the DNA is TGCAGCGCCGTCCGGAGCGCCGGGGCCCAGTACTTC. This gives the protein CSAVRSAGAQYF.

V usage is TRBV11-2 and J usage is TRBJ2-7; TRBD1 aligns across 10 bases. The junction had 5 bases not matched to a gene; V was cut back by 4 bases and J by 8 bases. Germline V CDR1 and CDR2: SGHAT, FQNNGV. CDR3 length equals 13 residues. CDR3 in amino acids: CASSSDRGFKQYF. The CDR3 nucleotides are TGTGCCAGCAGCTCGGACAGGGGGTTCAAGCAGTACTTC.

This clone was seen a single time. The rearrangement joins TRBV7-8 to TRBJ1-1; D unresolved. In germline, CDR1 is SGHVS, CDR2 FQNEAQ. This CDR3 spans 14 amino acids. With 2 bases removed from V and 4 bases from J, the gap between germline ends came to 11 bases. DNA for the CDR3: TGTGCCAGCAGCTTACCGGGGAGGAGCACTGAAGCTTTCTTT. Amino acids: CASSLPGRSTEAFF. Complete variable domain (other parts from reference TRBV7-8 and TRBJ1-1): GAGVSQSPRYKVAKRGQDVALRCDPISGHVSLFWYQQALGQGPEFLTYFQNEAQLDKSGLPSDRFFAERPEGSVSTLKIQRTQQEDSAVYLCASSLPGRSTEAFFGQGTRLTVV.

This sequence joins TRBV5-4 and TRBJ2-1; TRBD1 matches at 9 bases. Trimming cost V 0 bases and J 7 bases; bases outside gene matches: 2. Germline V gene data show CDR1 as SGHNT and CDR2 as YYREEE (reference sequence). This CDR3 is built from 14 residues. CDR3 nucleotides: TGTGCCAGCAGCTTGGCCGACAGGGGGAATGAGCAGTTCTTC. Translated: CASSLADRGNEQFF.

The chain has TRBV30 and TRBJ1-2, with TRBD1 matching 8 bases. With 3 bases clipped from V and 0 bases from J, the junction kept 12 bases outside the gene matches. Germline CDR1 is GTSNPN and CDR2 is SVGIG (reference sequence). This CDR3 comprises 17 residues. CDR3 sequence reads: CAWSPPGGALTNYGYTF. In nucleotides, the CDR3 is TGTGCCTGGAGCCCTCCAGGGGGCGCTTTGACTAACTATGGCTACACCTTC.

The chain is built from TRBV2 and TRBJ2-2; a weak D match, TRBD2 (7 bases). CDR1 is SNHLY and CDR2 is FYNNEI in the germline V gene. With 10 bases removed from V and 9 bases from J, the gap between germline ends came to 21 bases. The CDR3 extends over 14 amino acids. The CDR3 protein is CATSEGGVRWELFF. The CDR3 DNA follows: TGTGCCACTTCAGAGGGGGGGGTAAGGTGGGAGCTGTTTTTT. Complete variable domain (other parts from reference TRBV2 and TRBJ2-2): EPEVTQTPSHQVTQMGQEVILRCVPISNHLYFYWYRQILGQKVEFLVSFYNNEISEKSEIFDDQFSVERPDGSNFTLKIRSTKLEDSAMYFCATSEGGVRWELFFGEGSRLTVL.

The CDR3 DNA sequence: TGTGCCAGCAGTCATAGTTCCGGGAATGAGCAGTTCTTC. Its translation is CASSHSSGNEQFF. This chain uses TRBV12-3 or TRBV12-4 with TRBJ2-1, with D uncertain. This CDR3 contains 13 residues. With 5 bases removed from V and 7 bases from J, the gap between germline ends came to 12 bases.

V usage is TRBV28 and J usage is TRBJ2-7; 14 positions agree with TRBD2. The germline V gene encodes CDR1 MDHEN and CDR2 SYDVKM. J lost 2 bases, V lost 2 bases, and 8 bases had no gene match. The CDR3 is 18 amino acids. The CDR3: CASSLPPGLAGAPYEQYF. In DNA, the CDR3 is TGTGCCAGCAGTTTACCCCCGGGACTAGCGGGAGCACCCTACGAGCAGTACTTC.

The chain uses TRBV4-2 and TRBJ2-7, with 7 bases that match TRBD2. The CDR3 has 14 amino acids. Trimming at V came to 0 bases and at J to 2 bases, leaving 1 base not matched to a gene. Germline CDR1 is LGHNA and CDR2 is YNFKEQ. CDR3 sequence: CASSQDLAAYEQYF. The CDR3 nucleotides are TGTGCCAGCAGCCAAGATCTAGCGGCCTACGAGCAGTACTTC.

This CDR3 is CASSQVSGVGYEQYF. CDR3 sequence (DNA): TGTGCCAGCAGCCAAGTAAGCGGGGTAGGATACGAGCAGTACTTC. This chain uses TRBV3-1 (or the pseudogene TRBV3-2) with TRBJ2-7; 7 nucleotides match TRBD2. The CDR3 length is 15 residues. V was clipped by 1 base and J by 4 bases; unmatched bases: 7. Germline V gives CDR1 LGHDT, CDR2 YNNKEL (reference sequence).

V and J are TRBV5-1 and TRBJ2-2; no definite D call. Germline CDR1 SGHRS, CDR2 YFSETQ. Trimming removed 0 bases from V and 7 bases from J, with 10 bases in between. This CDR3 is built from 14 residues. This CDR3 is CASSLGGANGELFF. CDR3 in DNA: TGCGCCAGCAGCTTGGGAGGCGCCAACGGGGAGCTGTTTTTT.

The chain has TRBV11-2 and TRBJ2-5; 7 bases line up with TRBD2. The length of the CDR3 is 13 residues. V shed 5 bases and J 5 bases; nucleotides not matched to a gene: 5. From germline, CDR1 is SGHAT and CDR2 FQNNGV. CDR3 bases: TGTGCCAGCAGCCAGGGAGGGGTGGAGACCCAGTACTTC. Protein sequence: CASSQGGVETQYF.

The chain couples TRBV5-1 to TRBJ2-1, with TRBD1 matching 8 bases. V dropped 6 bases and J dropped 6; count of bases not matched to a gene: 2. CDR3 length: 12 residues. The germline V gene encodes CDR1 SGHRS and CDR2 YFSETQ. The CDR3 is CASTGQGNEQFF. The CDR3 DNA reads TGCGCCAGCACCGGACAGGGCAATGAGCAGTTCTTC.

The chain uses TRBV9 and TRBJ1-3; D might be TRBD1 (5 bases). The CDR3 has 15 residues. V was shortened by 0 bases and J by 4 bases, with 11 bases between the two germline ends. Per the germline V gene, CDR1 is SGDLS and CDR2 is YYNGEE. CDR3 protein: CASSVAGIDGNTIYF. CDR3 DNA sequence: TGTGCCAGCAGCGTAGCAGGGATCGACGGAAACACCATATATTTT.

The genes are TRBV3-1 (or the pseudogene TRBV3-2) and TRBJ2-5, with 10 bases lining up with TRBD2. CDR3 length: 14 residues. The V segment lost 4 bases and the J segment 1 base; nucleotides outside the gene matches: 0. CDR1 is LGHDT and CDR2 is YNNKEL in the germline V gene (reference sequence). The CDR3 reads CASSLAGGQETQYF. DNA for the CDR3: TGTGCCAGCAGCCTAGCGGGAGGCCAAGAGACCCAGTACTTC.

The genes are TRBV9 and TRBJ1-2, with TRBD1 identical over 10 bases. Per germline, CDR1 SGDLS and CDR2 YYNGEE. The CDR3 extends over 13 amino acids. V was clipped by 7 bases and J by 8 bases; unmatched bases: 8. CDR3 region: CASALGTGEGYTF. The CDR3 nucleotides read TGTGCCAGCGCTTTGGGGACAGGGGAAGGCTACACCTTC.

J is TRBJ1-1 and V is TRBV6-5; TRBD1 is a possible D gene (6 bases). Per the germline V gene, CDR1 is MNHEY and CDR2 is SVGAGI. The V gene lost 8 bases and the J gene lost 1 base, with 11 bases spanning the gap. The CDR3 length is 13 residues. DNA for the CDR3: TGTGCCAGCGGCGACAGGTCGAACACTGAAGCTTTCTTT. This codes for CASGDRSNTEAFF.